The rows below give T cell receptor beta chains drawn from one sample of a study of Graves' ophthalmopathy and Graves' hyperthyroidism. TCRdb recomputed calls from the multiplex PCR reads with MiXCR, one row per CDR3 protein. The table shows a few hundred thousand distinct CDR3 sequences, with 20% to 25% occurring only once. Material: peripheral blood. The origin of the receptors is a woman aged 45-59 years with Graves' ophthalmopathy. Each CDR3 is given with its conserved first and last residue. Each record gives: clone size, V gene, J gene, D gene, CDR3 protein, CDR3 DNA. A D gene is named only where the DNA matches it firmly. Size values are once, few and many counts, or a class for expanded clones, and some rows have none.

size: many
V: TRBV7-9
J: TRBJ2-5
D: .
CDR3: CASKPPGVETQYF
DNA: TGTGCCAGTAAGCCCCCCGGGGTGGAGACCCAGTACTTC

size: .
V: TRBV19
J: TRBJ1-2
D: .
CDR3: CASSFQASNYGYIF
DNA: TGTGCCAGTAGCTTCCAGGCGTCGAACTATGGCTACATCTTC

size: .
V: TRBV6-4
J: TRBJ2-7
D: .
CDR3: CASSEYPTYEQYF
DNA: TGTGCCAGCAGTGAGTACCCAACCTACGAGCAGTACTTC

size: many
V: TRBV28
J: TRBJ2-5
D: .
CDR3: CASSLIGETQYF
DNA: TGTGCCAGCAGTTTAATAGGAGAGACCCAGTACTTC

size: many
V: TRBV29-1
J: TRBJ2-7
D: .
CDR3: CSVGPTYEQYF
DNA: TGCAGCGTAGGCCCTACCTACGAGCAGTACTTC

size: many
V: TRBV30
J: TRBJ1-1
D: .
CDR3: CARRGGMNTEAFF
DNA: TGTGCCCGACGTGGGGGTATGAACACTGAAGCTTTCTTT

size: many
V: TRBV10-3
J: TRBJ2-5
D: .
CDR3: CAISGANQEAQYF
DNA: TGTGCCATCAGTGGGGCTAACCAAGAGGCCCAGTACTTC

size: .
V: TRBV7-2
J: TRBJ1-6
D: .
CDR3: CASSLEGGTANSPLHF
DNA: TGTGCCAGCAGCTTAGAGGGCGGGACTGCTAATTCACCCCTCCACTTT

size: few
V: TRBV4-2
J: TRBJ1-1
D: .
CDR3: CASSQEWSTGSGSTEVFF
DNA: TGTGCCAGCAGCCAAGAGTGGTCGACGGGGAGTGGCAGCACTGAAGTTTTCTTT

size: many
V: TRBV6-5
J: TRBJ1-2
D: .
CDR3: CASSYLGPSDYGYTF
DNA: TGTGCCAGCAGTTACTTAGGACCTAGCGACTATGGCTACACCTTC

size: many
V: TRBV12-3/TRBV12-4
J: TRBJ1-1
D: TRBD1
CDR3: CASSPPTGGANTEAFF
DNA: TGTGCCAGCAGTCCCCCGACAGGGGGCGCGAACACTGAAGCTTTCTTT

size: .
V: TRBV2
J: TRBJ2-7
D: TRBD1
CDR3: CASSRDSDTYEQYF
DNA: TGTGCCAGCAGTCGGGACAGCGATACCTACGAGCAGTACTTC

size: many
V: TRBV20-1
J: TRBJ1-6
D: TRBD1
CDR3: CSARELWTGPNSPLHF
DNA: TGCAGTGCTAGAGAGTTGTGGACAGGGCCCAATTCACCCCTCCACTTT

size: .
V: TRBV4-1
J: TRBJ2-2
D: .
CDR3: CASSHITGELFF
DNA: TGCGCCAGCAGCCACATCACCGGGGAGCTGTTTTTT

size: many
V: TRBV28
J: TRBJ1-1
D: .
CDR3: CASLRPKGLSTEAFF
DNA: TGTGCCAGCCTTAGGCCAAAGGGCTTGAGCACTGAAGCTTTCTTT

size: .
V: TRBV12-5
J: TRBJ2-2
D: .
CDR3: CASGPPGGGYTGELFF
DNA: TGTGCTAGTGGTCCCCCGGGGGGCGGATACACCGGGGAGCTGTTTTTT

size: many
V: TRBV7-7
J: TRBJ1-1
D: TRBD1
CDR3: CASSLRQGSEAFF
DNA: TGTGCTAGCAGCTTAAGACAGGGATCTGAAGCTTTCTTT

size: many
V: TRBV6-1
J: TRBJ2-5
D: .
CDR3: CASSDGRSSGTQYF
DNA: TGTGCCAGCAGTGACGGTCGGTCTTCGGGGACCCAGTACTTC

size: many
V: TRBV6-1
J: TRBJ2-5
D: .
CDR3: CASSEAGGLPPETQYF
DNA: TGTGCCAGCAGTGAAGCGGGGGGATTGCCACCAGAGACCCAGTACTTC

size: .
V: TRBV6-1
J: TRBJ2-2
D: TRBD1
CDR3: CASRFGQGPGELFF
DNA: TGTGCCAGCAGATTCGGACAGGGTCCCGGGGAGCTGTTTTTT

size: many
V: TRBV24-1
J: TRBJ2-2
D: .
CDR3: CATSDSGNTGELFF
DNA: TGTGCCACCAGTGATTCCGGAAACACCGGGGAGCTGTTTTTT

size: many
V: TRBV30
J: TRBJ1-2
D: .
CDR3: CAWGGNGYTF
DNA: TGTGCCTGGGGGGGAAATGGCTACACCTTC

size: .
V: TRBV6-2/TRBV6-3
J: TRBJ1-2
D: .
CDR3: CASSPAGFDGYTF
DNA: TGTGCCAGCAGTCCTGCAGGGTTTGATGGCTACACCTTC

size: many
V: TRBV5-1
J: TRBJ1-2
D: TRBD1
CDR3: CASTLTPGQGHGYTF
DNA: TGCGCCAGCACCTTGACCCCTGGACAGGGACATGGCTACACCTTC

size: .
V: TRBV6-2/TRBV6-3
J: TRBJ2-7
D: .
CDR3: CASSLNSGFSGTYEQYF
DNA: TGTGCCAGCAGCCTCAATTCAGGGTTCAGCGGAACCTACGAGCAGTACTTC

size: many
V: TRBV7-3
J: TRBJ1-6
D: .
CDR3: CASSLGVGSPLHF
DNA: TGTGCCAGCAGCTTAGGTGTGGGCTCACCCCTCCACTTT

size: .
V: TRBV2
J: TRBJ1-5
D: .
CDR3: CASGGGRVDQPQHF
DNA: TGTGCCAGCGGGGGCGGACGGGTTGATCAGCCCCAGCATTTT

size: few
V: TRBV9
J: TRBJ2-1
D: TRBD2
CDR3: CASGAAGGFYNEQFF
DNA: TGTGCCAGCGGCGCAGCGGGAGGGTTTTACAATGAGCAGTTCTTC

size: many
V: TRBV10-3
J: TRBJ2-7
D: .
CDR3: CAISDDARTYEQYF
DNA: TGTGCCATCAGTGACGACGCGCGGACCTACGAGCAGTACTTC

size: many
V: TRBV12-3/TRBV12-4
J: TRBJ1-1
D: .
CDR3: CASSFSGTEAFF
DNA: TGTGCCAGCAGTTTCTCGGGGACTGAAGCTTTCTTT

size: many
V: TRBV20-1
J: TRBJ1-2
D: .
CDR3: CSARAGPKGVGGYTF
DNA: TGCAGTGCTAGAGCTGGGCCAAAGGGGGTTGGTGGCTACACCTTC

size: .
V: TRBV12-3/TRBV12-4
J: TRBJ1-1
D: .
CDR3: CASSPNQNLYTEAFF
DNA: TGTGCCAGCAGTCCCAACCAGAACCTCTACACTGAAGCTTTCTTT

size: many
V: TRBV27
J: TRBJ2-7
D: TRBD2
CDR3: CASSLKPGGAYEQYF
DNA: TGTGCCAGCAGTTTAAAGCCGGGAGGAGCCTACGAGCAGTACTTC

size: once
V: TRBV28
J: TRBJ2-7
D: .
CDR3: CASSLFLAGNEQYF
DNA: TGTGCCAGCAGTTTATTCCTCGCGGGAAACGAGCAGTACTTC

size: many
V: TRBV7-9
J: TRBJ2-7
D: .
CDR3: CASSLGVIGYEQYF
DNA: TGTGCCAGCAGCTTAGGAGTCATAGGCTACGAGCAGTACTTC

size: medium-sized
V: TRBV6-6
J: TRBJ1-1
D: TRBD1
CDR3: CASSRDRGMNTEAFF
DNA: TGTGCCAGCAGTCGGGACAGGGGTATGAACACTGAAGCTTTCTTT

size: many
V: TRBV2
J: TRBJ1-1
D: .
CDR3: CASSDGDPEAFF
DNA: TGTGCCAGCAGTGATGGGGATCCTGAAGCTTTCTTT

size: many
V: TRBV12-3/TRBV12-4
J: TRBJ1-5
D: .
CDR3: CASSLSGSNQPQHF
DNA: TGTGCCAGCAGTTTGTCGGGGAGCAATCAGCCCCAGCATTTT

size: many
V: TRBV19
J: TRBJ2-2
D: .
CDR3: CASSHNKNPGELFF
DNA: TGTGCCAGTAGTCACAACAAGAACCCCGGGGAGCTGTTTTTT

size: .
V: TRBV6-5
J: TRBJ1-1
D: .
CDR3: CASSYPRQSEAFF
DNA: TGTGCCAGCAGTTACCCCAGACAGTCGGAAGCTTTCTTT

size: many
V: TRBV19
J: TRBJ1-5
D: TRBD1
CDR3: CASSTSDRAYSNQPQHF
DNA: TGTGCCAGTAGTACCTCGGACAGGGCATATAGCAATCAGCCCCAGCATTTT

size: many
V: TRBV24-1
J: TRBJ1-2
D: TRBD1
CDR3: CATSGTGLNYGYTF
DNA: TGTGCCACCTCTGGGACAGGGCTGAACTATGGCTACACCTTC

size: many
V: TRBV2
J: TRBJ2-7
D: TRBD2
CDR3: CASSDAGGNEQYF
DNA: TGTGCCAGCAGCGACGCGGGGGGCAACGAGCAGTACTTC

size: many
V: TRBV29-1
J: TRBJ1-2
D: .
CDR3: CSVEQGPGYTF
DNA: TGCAGCGTTGAACAAGGGCCTGGCTACACCTTC

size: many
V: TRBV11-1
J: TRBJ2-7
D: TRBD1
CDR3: CASSKPRDRGRGYEQYF
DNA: TGTGCCAGCAGCAAACCCCGGGACAGGGGGCGCGGGTACGAGCAGTACTTC

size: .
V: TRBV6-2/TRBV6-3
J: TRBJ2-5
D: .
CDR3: CASTNGETQYF
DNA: TGTGCCAGCACCAATGGGGAGACCCAGTACTTC

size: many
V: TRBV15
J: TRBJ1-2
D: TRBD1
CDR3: CATSRYSRDDRGLKCYTF
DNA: TGTGCCACCAGCAGATACTCCCGCGATGACAGGGGGCTTAAATGCTACACCTTC

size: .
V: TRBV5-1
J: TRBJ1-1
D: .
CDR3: CASSPPEFRTEAFF
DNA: TGCGCCAGCAGCCCCCCCGAGTTTCGGACTGAAGCTTTCTTT

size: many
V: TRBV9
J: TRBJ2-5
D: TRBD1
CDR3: CASSVEGQLKTQYF
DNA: TGTGCCAGCAGCGTAGAGGGACAGCTGAAGACCCAGTACTTC

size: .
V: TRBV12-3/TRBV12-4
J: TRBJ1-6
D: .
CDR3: CASSHESGIGNSPLHF
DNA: TGTGCCAGCAGCCACGAGTCGGGGATAGGCAATTCACCCCTCCACTTT

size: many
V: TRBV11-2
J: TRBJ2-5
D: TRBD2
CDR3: CASLAGKETQYF
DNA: TGTGCCAGCCTAGCGGGAAAAGAGACCCAGTACTTC

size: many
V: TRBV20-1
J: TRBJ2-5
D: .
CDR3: CSAWPMGGRFTAQYF
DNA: TGCAGTGCCTGGCCGATGGGCGGAAGGTTCACGGCCCAGTACTTC

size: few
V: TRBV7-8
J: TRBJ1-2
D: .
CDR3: CASSLALRGYTF
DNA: TGTGCCAGCAGCTTAGCGCTGCGAGGCTACACCTTC

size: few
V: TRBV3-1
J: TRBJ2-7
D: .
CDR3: CASSRVRAFSSYEQYF
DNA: TGTGCCAGCAGCCGGGTTAGGGCCTTCAGCTCCTACGAGCAGTACTTC

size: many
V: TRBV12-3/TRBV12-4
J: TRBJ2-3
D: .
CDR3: CASSRTHSYTDTQYF
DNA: TGTGCCAGCAGTAGGACCCACTCCTACACAGATACGCAGTATTTT

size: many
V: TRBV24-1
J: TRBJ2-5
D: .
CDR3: CATSDSPKETQYF
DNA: TGTGCCACCAGTGATTCCCCAAAGGAGACCCAGTACTTC

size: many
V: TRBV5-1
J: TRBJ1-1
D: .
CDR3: CASSLFVGTEAFF
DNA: TGCGCCAGCAGCTTGTTTGTAGGGACTGAAGCTTTCTTT

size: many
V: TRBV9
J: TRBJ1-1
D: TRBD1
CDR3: CASSLDRENTEAFF
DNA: TGTGCCAGCAGCTTGGACAGGGAGAACACTGAAGCTTTCTTT